Presented here are 27 T cell receptor beta chains from one specimen sequenced in a study of T-cell reconstitution after alpha-beta-depleted transplantation in children. As it was prepared, the TCRbeta library received unique molecular identifiers. Each CDR3 protein is one row after TCRdb ran MiXCR on the PCR reads. The sample has hundreds of thousands of distinct CDR3 sequences, around 15% seen once. This specimen consisted of PBMCs, mostly from graft donor cells, obtained 360 days after TCRalphabeta/CD19-depleted stem cell transplant. Receptor source: a boy younger than two who had a stem cell transplant for Wiskott-Aldrich syndrome, so the T cells may come from the graft donor.

This clonotype has more than one count but fewer than ten. The rearrangement joins TRBV20-1 to TRBJ2-7; the D gene could be TRBD1 or TRBD2 (5 bases each). The ends were cut back, 3 bases at V and 2 bases at J, with 5 bases in the middle. Germline values: CDR1 DFQATT, CDR2 SNEGSKA (reference sequence). The CDR3 length is 11 residues. CDR3 loop: CSARGAYEQYF. The CDR3 DNA sequence: TGCAGTGCTAGGGGGGCCTACGAGCAGTACTTC.

V is TRBV5-1 and J is TRBJ2-2; D gene ambiguous. Germline lookup yields CDR1 SGHRS and CDR2 YFSETQ. The CDR3 has 13 residues. Trimming stripped 4 bases from V and 7 bases from J, with 11 bases between. The CDR3 DNA reads as TGCGCCAGCAGCCCGGACGGAAGCGGGGAGCTGTTTTTT. Translating it yields CASSPDGSGELFF.

The chain is built from TRBV20-1 and TRBJ1-5; D is unresolved. The V gene lost 7 bases and the J gene lost 2 bases, with 12 bases spanning the gap. Germline V gene sequence: CDR1 DFQATT, CDR2 SNEGSKA (reference sequence). This CDR3 spans 13 amino acids. In DNA, the CDR3 is TGCAGTGTCGGGGTACGGGGCAATCAGCCCCAGCATTTT. It translates to CSVGVRGNQPQHF.

This clonotype appeared a few times. The chain is built from TRBV5-5 and TRBJ1-1, with TRBD1 as a possible D gene (5 bases). This CDR3 has 18 amino acids. From germline, CDR1 is SGHKS and CDR2 YYEKEE (reference sequence). The V and J ends lost 0 bases and 0 bases respectively, with 18 bases between them. In DNA form, the CDR3 reads TGTGCCAGCAGCTTGGTTGGTCGGCCAGGGCTTATGAACACTGAAGCTTTCTTT. It translates to CASSLVGRPGLMNTEAFF.

CDR3 in DNA: TGTGCCAGCAGTAGGGGGGTTCCGGCTGAAGCTTTCTTT. Translating gives CASSRGVPAEAFF. The chain couples TRBV12-3 or TRBV12-4 to TRBJ1-1, with D perhaps matching TRBD1 (6 bases). Trimming cost V 5 bases and J 6 bases, with 13 bases left between them. The CDR3 has 13 amino acids.

This clonotype occurred a few times. The rearrangement links TRBV4-1 to TRBJ2-1; no clear D. Trimming removed 1 base from V and 7 bases from J, with 5 bases in between. Germline CDR1 and CDR2: MGHRA and YSYEKL. The CDR3 runs 12 residues. Here the CDR3 DNA reads TGCGCCAGCAGCCAAGTATGGAATGAGCAGTTCTTC. Translation gives CASSQVWNEQFF.

The chain recombines TRBV5-1 with TRBJ2-2; TRBD1 or TRBD2 may be the D gene (5 bases each). The CDR3 contains 16 residues. The V end lost 4 bases, the J end lost 6 bases, and 19 bases lay between the germline ends. CDR1 SGHRS and CDR2 YFSETQ come from the germline V gene. The chain's CDR3 is CASSASGTQGSGELFF. The CDR3 DNA sequence: TGCGCCAGCAGCGCCTCCGGGACCCAAGGTTCCGGGGAGCTGTTTTTT.

This clonotype was observed a handful of times. One end of the junction varies from germline; a read error may be responsible. The chain links TRBV18 to TRBJ1-2; tentatively, D is TRBD1 (5 bases). The germline V gene has CDR1 KGHSH and CDR2 LQKENI. The CDR3 covers 12 residues. CDR3 loop: CASSPFTGRILF. CDR3 nucleotide sequence: TGTGCCAGCTCACCATTTACAGGTCGAATCCTCTTC.

This clonotype was recorded a few times. This chain uses TRBV11-2 with TRBJ1-2; 8 nucleotides align to TRBD1. J was trimmed by 7 bases and V by 1 base; bases with no gene match: 5. This CDR3 has 14 residues. Germline V lookup: CDR1 SGHAT, CDR2 FQNNGV. The chain's CDR3 is CASSLGRTGSGYTF. CDR3 in DNA: TGTGCCAGCAGCTTAGGACGGACAGGGAGTGGCTACACCTTC.

The V and J genes are TRBV7-2 and TRBJ2-3; no definite D call. This CDR3 spans 13 amino acids. Trimming took off 4 bases at V and 5 bases at J, with 10 bases between the two ends. Germline CDR1 reads SGHTA; CDR2 reads FQGNSA. The CDR3 loop reads CASSSPMIDTQYF. The CDR3 DNA reads TGTGCCAGCAGCTCCCCCATGATAGATACGCAGTATTTT.

This clonotype was found a few times. V usage is TRBV20-1 and J usage is TRBJ2-7; 13 bases fit TRBD2. Germline lookup yields CDR1 DFQATT and CDR2 SNEGSKA (reference sequence). The CDR3 runs to 14 residues. V shed 1 base and J 7 bases; nucleotides not matched to a gene: 4. The CDR3 DNA is TGCAGTGCTAGAGGACCGGGACTAGCGGGGGAGCAGTACTTC. Encoded protein: CSARGPGLAGEQYF.

This clonotype was detected a few times. The rearrangement links TRBV5-1 to TRBJ2-1, with D possibly TRBD1 on 5 matching bases. Germline V gene data show CDR1 as SGHRS and CDR2 as YFSETQ. With 2 bases removed from V and 2 bases from J, the gap between germline ends came to 11 bases. There are 15 residues in the CDR3. CDR3 amino acids: CASSFDSPTYNEQFF. Here the CDR3 DNA reads TGCGCCAGCAGCTTTGACAGCCCTACCTACAATGAGCAGTTCTTC. The full variable domain, with the rest looked up from reference TRBV5-1 and TRBJ2-1, is KAGVTQTPRYLIKTRGQQVTLSCSPISGHRSVSWYQQTPGQGLQFLFEYFSETQRNKGNFPGRFSGRQFSNSRSEMNVSTLELGDSALYLCASSFDSPTYNEQFFGPGTRLTVL.

The sample holds a few counts of this clonotype. This chain links TRBV29-1 with TRBJ2-3; D unclear. Trimming left V 3 bases short and J 0 bases short, with 10 bases between. From germline, CDR1 is SQVTM and CDR2 ANQGSEA. There are 14 residues in the CDR3. The CDR3 region has the DNA TGCAGCGTTGATACCGGGCCTAGCACAGATACGCAGTATTTT. Its translation is CSVDTGPSTDTQYF.

At least ten counts were recorded for this clonotype. CDR3 sequence (DNA): TGTGCCACCAGTGATGCCTCGACTAGCGGTAAAAACATTCAGTACTTC. Protein sequence: CATSDASTSGKNIQYF. The V gene is TRBV24-1, the J gene TRBJ2-4; TRBD2 aligns across 9 bases. Per the germline V gene, CDR1 is KGHDR and CDR2 is SFDVKD. V shed 3 bases and J 4 bases; nucleotides not matched to a gene: 6. There are 16 residues in the CDR3.

This clonotype has only a few counts. The rearrangement links TRBV15 to TRBJ1-5; the D gene is possibly TRBD1 (6 bases). Germline V gene sequence: CDR1 LNHNV, CDR2 YYDKDF (reference sequence). Deletions cut 1 base from V and 5 bases from J, with 12 bases between. The CDR3 length is 15 residues. CDR3: CATSRVGAGDQPQHF. CDR3 in DNA: TGTGCCACCAGCAGAGTAGGGGCAGGGGATCAGCCCCAGCATTTT.

The rearrangement uses TRBV6-2 or TRBV6-3 and TRBJ2-2, with D uncertain. This CDR3 is 13 amino acids long. V was clipped by 0 bases and J by 6 bases, with 5 bases between them. CDR1 is MNHEY, CDR2 SVGEGT, per germline. CDR3 DNA sequence: TGTGCCAGCAGTTACTCGATTCCCGGGGAGCTGTTTTTT. This codes for CASSYSIPGELFF.

This clonotype has ten or more counts. The chain recombines TRBV28 with TRBJ2-7; D unresolved. Trimming removed 4 bases at V and 0 bases at J, with 10 bases between. CDR1 is MDHEN, CDR2 SYDVKM, per germline. The CDR3 is 14 amino acids. In DNA form, the CDR3 reads TGTGCCAGCAGTTCTCCCCGGGCCTCCTACGAGCAGTACTTC. Amino acid sequence: CASSSPRASYEQYF.

V gene TRBV21-1 combines with J gene TRBJ2-5; the listed D gene, TRBD1, was not tested against the DNA. TRBV21-1 is noted as a pseudogene. CDR3 length equals 18 residues. Written as DNA, the CDR3 is TGTGCCAGCAGCATTAAAGGCGGCGATAGGGGGCGGGAAGAGACCCAGTACTTC. This codes for CASSIKGGDRGREETQYF.

This chain uses TRBV7-9 with TRBJ2-7, with a tentative D call TRBD2 (6 bases). Germline CDR1 SEHNR, CDR2 FQNEAQ (reference sequence). This CDR3 comprises 15 residues. V dropped 2 bases and J dropped 5 bases, with 16 bases sitting between them. The CDR3 DNA follows: TGTGCCAGCAGCTTACCCAGGAGGGCCGGGAACGAGCAGTACTTC. It specifies CASSLPRRAGNEQYF.

This clonotype showed up just a few times. This chain uses TRBV12-3 or TRBV12-4 with TRBJ1-2, with TRBD1 matching 10 bases. Losses at the gene ends were 2 bases for V and 8 bases for J; bases not matched to a gene: 8. The CDR3 consists of 15 residues. CDR3 in amino acids: CASSLSDRGSQGYTF. CDR3 nucleotides: TGTGCCAGCAGTTTATCGGACAGGGGGAGCCAGGGCTACACCTTC.

This clonotype has more than one count but fewer than ten. This chain joins TRBV7-2 and TRBJ1-2; TRBD1 aligns across 9 bases. This CDR3 spans 17 amino acids. CDR1 and CDR2 (germline): SGHTA, FQGNSA. V lost 5 bases and J lost 3; bases outside the gene matches: 13. In nucleotides, the CDR3 is TGTGCCAGCAGCCTAAGGCTGGGTAGGACAGGGGACTATGGCTACACCTTC. Its translation is CASSLRLGRTGDYGYTF.

The gene calls are TRBV20-1 and TRBJ2-1, with TRBD2 identical over 9 bases. V shed 2 bases and J 9 bases; nucleotides not matched to a gene: 8. CDR3 size: 14 residues. Germline CDR1 reads DFQATT; CDR2 reads SNEGSKA (reference sequence). CDR3 protein: CSARWAGGPGEQFF. The CDR3 DNA reads as TGCAGTGCTAGATGGGCGGGAGGGCCGGGTGAGCAGTTCTTC.

This clonotype showed up just a few times. The chain links TRBV20-1 to TRBJ2-3; 8 positions match TRBD2. V lost 3 bases, J lost 6 bases, and 5 bases stayed unmatched. CDR3 size: 13 residues. CDR1 and CDR2 from the germline V gene are DFQATT and SNEGSKA (reference sequence). The CDR3 bases are TGCAGTGCTAGGAAAGCGGGAGAGGATACGCAGTATTTT. Protein sequence: CSARKAGEDTQYF.

The rearrangement uses TRBV20-1 and TRBJ2-1, with 7 bases matching TRBD2. CDR1 is DFQATT, CDR2 SNEGSKA, per germline (reference sequence). The CDR3 totals 13 residues. V lost 3 bases, J lost 2 bases, and 1 base stayed unmatched. The CDR3 coding sequence is TGCAGTGCTAGCGGGAGGACCTACAATGAGCAGTTCTTC. Protein sequence: CSASGRTYNEQFF.

This chain links TRBV9 with TRBJ2-1; tentatively, D is TRBD1 or TRBD2 (7 bases each). Trimming left V 0 bases short and J 7 bases short, with 11 bases between. The CDR3 runs to 14 residues. Germline-derived CDR1 and CDR2 are SGDLS and YYNGEE. The CDR3 nucleotides read TGTGCCAGCAGCGTAGTTCAGGGGGGGAATGAGCAGTTCTTC. This encodes CASSVVQGGNEQFF.

The table lists this clonotype with many counts. V and J are TRBV12-3 or TRBV12-4 and TRBJ2-7; 7 bases align to TRBD2. The CDR3 contains 14 residues. V was clipped by 8 bases and J by 5 bases; unmatched bases: 12. In DNA form, the CDR3 reads TGTGCCAGCTCACAGTCAGGGAGGGGTAACGAGCAGTACTTC. It is translated as CASSQSGRGNEQYF.

This clonotype turned up a few times. The rearrangement links TRBV5-1 to TRBJ2-5; D unresolved. V lost 2 bases, J lost 4 bases, and 6 bases lay in between. The CDR3 totals 12 residues. The germline V gene encodes CDR1 SGHRS and CDR2 YFSETQ. The CDR3 DNA reads as TGCGCCAGCAGCTTCATGGGAGAGACCCAGTACTTC. It encodes CASSFMGETQYF.